This passage covers 28 T cell receptor beta chains from one sample sequenced in a study of persistence of HIV-infected CD4 T cells. Their cognate antigens are unknown. This was the immunoSEQ version 4 assay in survey mode. Sequencing used immunoSEQ multiplex PCR; TCRdb keeps in-frame clones, though not all of them. The sample records tens of thousands of clones, around 74% being singletons. An overlapping HIV-1 Gag peptide pool stimulated these cells at approximately 1 ug/peptide/mL. Sorting of responding CD4+ T cells relied on upregulated CD40 ligand together with CD69. The sequenced sample was CD4+ T cells sorted from PBMCs after approximately 20-hour stimulation, obtained from a patient who received antiretroviral therapy. All receptors derive from an adult man with HIV who was CMV-seropositive.

The chain has TRBV19 and TRBJ1-2; D might be TRBD1 (5 bases). Germline V gene data show CDR1 as LNHDA and CDR2 as SQIVND (reference sequence). The CDR3 is 12 residues long. Trimming took 11 bases from V and 8 from J, leaving 18 bases between them. Written as DNA, the CDR3 is TGTGCCGCCCAGGGAGAGGGGAGAGGCTACACCTTC. This encodes CAAQGEGRGYTF.

The chain couples TRBV19 to TRBJ2-7; 7 bases match TRBD1. From germline, CDR1 is LNHDA and CDR2 SQIVND (reference sequence). CDR3 length: 15 residues. V was clipped by 7 bases and J by 0 bases; unmatched bases: 9. CDR3 sequence reads: CASKRTTGSSYEQYF. CDR3 coding DNA: TGTGCCAGTAAGAGGACGACAGGGAGCTCCTACGAGCAGTACTTC.

This clone was seen a few times. This rearrangement joins TRBV28 to TRBJ2-7; D is perhaps TRBD1 (6 bases). V lost 5 bases to trimming and J lost 1 base, with 15 bases between them. This CDR3 contains 15 residues. Germline lookup yields CDR1 MDHEN and CDR2 SYDVKM. The chain's CDR3 is CASSLVGHLSYEQYF. The CDR3 DNA reads TGTGCCAGCAGTCTCGTGGGACACCTTTCCTACGAGCAGTACTTC.

This clone is a singleton in its sample. V is TRBV3-1 (or the pseudogene TRBV3-2) and J is TRBJ2-3, with 8 bases lining up with TRBD2. This CDR3 is built from 16 residues. Germline CDR1 and CDR2: LGHDT and YNNKEL (reference sequence). V shed 4 bases and J 0 bases; nucleotides not matched to a gene: 6. Written as DNA, the CDR3 is TGTGCCAGCAGCCTAATAGCGGGATCTAGCACAGATACGCAGTATTTT. It encodes CASSLIAGSSTDTQYF.

The rearrangement links TRBV6-5 to TRBJ1-2, with no clear D. The CDR3 is made up of 13 amino acids. CDR1 and CDR2 from the germline V gene are MNHEY and SVGAGI. V lost 2 bases and J 6 bases, leaving 10 bases between the germline ends. This CDR3 is CASSYTSGHGYTF. CDR3 DNA sequence: TGTGCCAGCAGTTACACCAGTGGACATGGCTACACCTTC.

V gene TRBV7-8 combines with J gene TRBJ2-3; perhaps TRBD2 as D (5 bases). Germline assignment: CDR1 SGHVS and CDR2 FQNEAQ. CDR3 length: 15 residues. V lost 5 bases, J lost 2 bases, and 14 bases lay in between. CDR3: CASSAANGVTDTQYF. The CDR3, as DNA: TGTGCCAGCAGCGCAGCCAACGGGGTCACAGATACGCAGTATTTT.

The chain recombines TRBV12-3 or TRBV12-4 with TRBJ2-7, with D unclear. The CDR3 has 11 residues. The V end lost 5 bases, the J end lost 3 bases, and 5 bases lay between the germline ends. The CDR3 reads CASSRRYEQYF. The DNA for the CDR3 is TGTGCCAGCAGTCGACGCTACGAGCAGTACTTC.

This chain links TRBV29-1 with TRBJ1-1; 7 bases agree with TRBD1. The germline gives CDR1 SQVTM, CDR2 ANQGSEA. This CDR3 is 13 amino acids long. V shed 7 bases, J shed 4 bases, and the junction held 9 bases outside the gene matches. As DNA, the CDR3 is TGCAGCGCCAGGGACAGCCGAGGCACTGAAGCTTTCTTT. Residues: CSARDSRGTEAFF.

This clone was recorded a few times. The chain links TRBV28 to TRBJ2-3; weak D call: TRBD1 (6 bases). The CDR3 length is 15 residues. V was cut by 5 bases and J by 0 bases, with 12 bases left in between. CDR1 and CDR2 (germline): MDHEN, SYDVKM. The CDR3 DNA reads TGTGCCAGCAGTCCATGGACAGATAGCACAGATACGCAGTATTTT. It yields the protein CASSPWTDSTDTQYF.

The CDR3 DNA reads TGTGCCAGCACCCCAGGGGGGGGCACCTACAATGAGCAGTTCTTC. Translating it yields CASTPGGGTYNEQFF. The rearrangement joins TRBV9 to TRBJ2-1; D may match TRBD1 or TRBD2 (7 bases each). The V end was cut by 6 bases, the J end by 2 bases, with 15 bases between. There are 15 residues in the CDR3. CDR1 is SGDLS and CDR2 is YYNGEE in the germline V gene.

By share of the sample, this clone is medium-sized. This chain uses TRBV10-3 with TRBJ1-3; D remains unclear. In germline, CDR1 is ENHRY, CDR2 SYGVKD. Between the trimmed V and J ends, which lost 3 bases and 1 base, there was a span of 7 bases. The CDR3 is made up of 14 amino acids. CDR3 in DNA: TGTGCCATCAGTGAACCCAGGTCTGGAAACACCATATATTTT. It encodes CAISEPRSGNTIYF.

This chain joins TRBV19 and TRBJ1-1; D is ambiguous. V lost 8 bases and J lost 2, with 24 bases in between. The germline gives CDR1 LNHDA, CDR2 SQIVND (reference sequence). CDR3 length equals 17 residues. The CDR3 protein is CASASKVGEGQNTEAFF. The CDR3 region has the DNA TGTGCCAGTGCCTCAAAGGTTGGGGAGGGCCAAAACACTGAAGCTTTCTTT.

Worth noting for this clone: The CDR3 end shows no conserved phenylalanine or tryptophan, and so a read error is likely. The limits of the CDR3 on the DNA are not certain, so only TCRdb's listed CDR3 is given. The V gene is TRBV15, the J gene TRBJ1-3. Germline CDR1 LNHNV, CDR2 YYDKDF (reference sequence). The CDR3 sequence runs 15 residues, both termini included. This CDR3 reads CATSRDLTGAGGLFI.

V is TRBV18 and J is TRBJ1-2, with 7 nucleotides matching TRBD1. The J segment lost 6 bases and the V segment lost 3 bases, leaving 7 bases of the junction unmatched. In germline, CDR1 is KGHSH, CDR2 LQKENI. The CDR3 is made up of 14 amino acids. CDR3 sequence reads: CASSPRDREDGYTF. The DNA for the CDR3 is TGTGCCAGCTCACCGCGCGACAGGGAGGATGGCTACACCTTC.

The rearrangement links TRBV2 to TRBJ1-2; the match to TRBD1 covers 7 bases. J was trimmed by 4 bases and V by 2 bases; bases with no gene match: 7. CDR3 length: 15 amino acids. Per the germline V gene, CDR1 is SNHLY and CDR2 is FYNNEI. CDR3 in DNA: TGTGCCAGCAGTGAATCGGGACAGACCTCCTATGGCTACACCTTC. It codes for CASSESGQTSYGYTF.

This chain uses TRBV27 with TRBJ2-7, with 13 bases identical to TRBD2. This CDR3 comprises 16 residues. Germline assignment: CDR1 MNHEY and CDR2 SMNVEV (reference sequence). After removal of 2 bases from V and 4 bases from J, the junction contained 5 bases not matched to a gene. The CDR3 DNA follows: TGTGCCAGCAGTTTACAAACTAGCGGGGGGGCTTACGAGCAGTACTTC. Amino acids: CASSLQTSGGAYEQYF.

This rearrangement joins TRBV18 to TRBJ2-7, with D maybe TRBD2 (7 bases). Germline loops: CDR1 KGHSH, CDR2 LQKENI. Trimming took off 4 bases at V and 3 bases at J, with 16 bases between the two ends. CDR3 length equals 15 residues. CDR3 region: CASSLTGGLDYEQYF. CDR3 coding DNA: TGTGCCAGCTCACTTACGGGGGGCCTGGACTACGAGCAGTACTTC.

This clone was seen a handful of times. This sequence joins TRBV2 and TRBJ1-1; 10 bases line up with TRBD1. The CDR3 spans 15 residues. Germline V gene lookup returns CDR1 SNHLY and CDR2 FYNNEI. The V segment lost 3 bases and the J segment 5 bases; nucleotides outside the gene matches: 6. CDR3 nucleotides: TGTGCCAGCAGTGAGACCGGGACAGGGGCGACTGAAGCTTTCTTT. The encoded protein is CASSETGTGATEAFF. The complete variable domain, with remaining parts taken from reference TRBV2 and TRBJ1-1, reads EPEVTQTPSHQVTQMGQEVILRCVPISNHLYFYWYRQILGQKVEFLVSFYNNEISEKSEIFDDQFSVERPDGSNFTLKIRSTKLEDSAMYFCASSETGTGATEAFFGQGTRLTVV.

By share, this clone counts as medium-sized. V and J are TRBV5-1 and TRBJ2-7; TRBD2 matches 11 bases. This CDR3 is 16 amino acids long. With 0 bases clipped from V and 3 bases from J, the junction kept 5 bases outside the gene matches. The germline V gene encodes CDR1 SGHRS and CDR2 YFSETQ. CDR3 nucleotides: TGCGCCAGCAGCTTGGAGGCTAGCGGGGGGTTCTACGAGCAGTACTTC. Translating gives CASSLEASGGFYEQYF. Combining the CDR3 with reference TRBV5-1 and TRBJ2-7 gives the whole variable domain KAGVTQTPRYLIKTRGQQVTLSCSPISGHRSVSWYQQTPGQGLQFLFEYFSETQRNKGNFPGRFSGRQFSNSRSEMNVSTLELGDSALYLCASSLEASGGFYEQYFGPGTRLTVT.

The chain joins TRBV5-1 to TRBJ2-5; a weak D match, TRBD2 (6 bases). The V end lost 3 bases, the J end lost 5 bases, and 14 bases lay between the germline ends. This CDR3 spans 14 amino acids. Germline CDR1 SGHRS, CDR2 YFSETQ. For the CDR3, the DNA is TGCGCCAGCAGCTCATTATCGGGGGACGAGACCCAGTACTTC. Protein sequence: CASSSLSGDETQYF.

This rearrangement joins TRBV10-1 to TRBJ1-1; no reliable D call. The CDR3 loop spans 13 amino acids. Germline-derived CDR1 and CDR2 are WNHNN and SYGVQD (reference sequence). Trimming shortened V by 3 bases and J by 8 bases, and 13 bases separated the two germline ends. The CDR3 sequence: CASSDVEGREAFF. Here the CDR3 DNA reads TGCGCCAGCAGTGATGTGGAGGGAAGGGAAGCTTTCTTT.

The chain recombines TRBV7-7 with TRBJ1-5, with 8 nucleotides matching TRBD1. Trimming at V came to 4 bases and at J to 1 base, leaving 3 bases not matched to a gene. Germline-derived CDR1 and CDR2 are SSHAT and FNYEAQ (reference sequence). CDR3 length equals 15 residues. The CDR3 loop is CASSSRGPSNQPQHF. In DNA form, the CDR3 reads TGTGCCAGCAGCTCCAGGGGGCCGAGCAATCAGCCCCAGCATTTT. Full variable domain (rest looked up from reference TRBV7-7 and TRBJ1-5): GAGVSQSPRYKVTKRGQDVTLRCDPISSHATLYWYQQALGQGPEFLTYFNYEAQPDKSGLPSDRFSAERPEGSISTLTIQRTEQRDSAMYRCASSSRGPSNQPQHFGDGTRLSIL.

The chain recombines TRBV7-2 with TRBJ2-6; tentatively, D is TRBD2 (5 bases). Germline V gene lookup returns CDR1 SGHTA and CDR2 FQGNSA. The CDR3 has 16 amino acids. Trimming shortened V by 7 bases and J by 2 bases, and 15 bases separated the two germline ends. CDR3 in DNA: TGTGCCAGCACTCTAGCCGGCCTCCCTGGGGCCAACGTCCTGACTTTC. It is translated as CASTLAGLPGANVLTF.

This clone was seen only a few times. The rearrangement uses TRBV12-5 and TRBJ2-7; TRBD1 matches at 9 bases. Germline V gives CDR1 LGHNT, CDR2 FRNRAP. Losses at the gene ends were 3 bases for V and 2 bases for J; bases not matched to a gene: 5. The CDR3 length is 15 residues. This CDR3 reads CASGFGWTGAYEQYF. CDR3 DNA: TGTGCTAGTGGTTTCGGGTGGACAGGGGCCTACGAGCAGTACTTC.

Here the CDR3 reads CASSEKDFHEQYF. The CDR3, as DNA: TGTGCCAGCAGTGAAAAGGACTTCCACGAGCAGTACTTC. The genes are TRBV6-1 and TRBJ2-7; D may be TRBD2 (5 bases). The CDR3 is 13 residues long. Trimming shortened V by 2 bases and J by 5 bases, and 10 bases separated the two germline ends. The germline V gene encodes CDR1 MNHNS and CDR2 SASEGT.

The chain couples TRBV18 to TRBJ2-1; TRBD1 matches at 8 bases. V shed 2 bases and J 6 bases; nucleotides not matched to a gene: 6. CDR1 and CDR2 (germline): KGHSH, LQKENI. The CDR3 length is 15 residues. CDR3 nucleotides: TGTGCCAGCTCACCAGCCGGGACAGGCCCCAATGAGCAGTTCTTC. The encoded protein is CASSPAGTGPNEQFF.

In nucleotides, the CDR3 is TGTGCCAGTAGTATGACTAGGGGTGAGCAGTTCTTC. Its protein is CASSMTRGEQFF. The gene calls are TRBV19 and TRBJ2-1, with a tentative D call TRBD2 (6 bases). This CDR3 is built from 12 residues. Germline lookup yields CDR1 LNHDA and CDR2 SQIVND (reference sequence). Trimming took 3 bases from V and 9 from J, leaving 9 bases between them.

CDR3 coding DNA: TGCGCCAGCAGCCAAGGTTCCGGACAGGGTTACAATGAGCAGTTCTTC. Protein sequence: CASSQGSGQGYNEQFF. The V and J genes are TRBV4-1 and TRBJ2-1; 8 nucleotides line up with TRBD1. V lost 1 base and J lost 4; bases outside the gene matches: 6. The germline gives CDR1 MGHRA, CDR2 YSYEKL. This CDR3 comprises 16 residues.